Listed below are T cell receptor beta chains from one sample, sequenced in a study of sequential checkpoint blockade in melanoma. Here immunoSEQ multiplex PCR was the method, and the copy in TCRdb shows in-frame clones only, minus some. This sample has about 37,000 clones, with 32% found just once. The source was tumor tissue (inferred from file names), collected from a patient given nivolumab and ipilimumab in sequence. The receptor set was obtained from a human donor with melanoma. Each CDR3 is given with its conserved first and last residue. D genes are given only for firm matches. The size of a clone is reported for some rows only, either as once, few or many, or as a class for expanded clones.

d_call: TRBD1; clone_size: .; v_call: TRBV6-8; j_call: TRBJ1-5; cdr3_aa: CASRPDPGYRGLDQPQHF; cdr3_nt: TGTGCCAGCAGGCCAGACCCGGGATACAGGGGATTAGATCAGCCCCAGCATTTT
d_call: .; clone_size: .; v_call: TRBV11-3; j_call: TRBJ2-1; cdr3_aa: CASSSATVSDEQFF; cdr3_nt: TGTGCCAGCAGCTCGGCGACAGTGTCGGATGAGCAGTTCTTC
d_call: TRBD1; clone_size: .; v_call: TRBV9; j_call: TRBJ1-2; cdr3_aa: CASSVEGASNYGYTF; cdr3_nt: TGTGCCAGCAGCGTAGAGGGGGCTTCTAACTATGGCTACACCTTC
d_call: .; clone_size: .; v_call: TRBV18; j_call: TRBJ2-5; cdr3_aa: CASSPLFSQETQYF; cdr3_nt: TGTGCCAGCTCACCACTGTTCAGCCAAGAGACCCAGTACTTC
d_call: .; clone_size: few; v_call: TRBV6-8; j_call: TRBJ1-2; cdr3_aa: CASMGAEMLARSYGYTF; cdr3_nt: TGTGCCAGCATGGGGGCGGAGATGTTGGCTCGTAGCTATGGCTACACCTTC
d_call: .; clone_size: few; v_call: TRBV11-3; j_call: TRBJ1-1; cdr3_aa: CASSLFTRLNTEAFF; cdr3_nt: TGTGCCAGCAGCCTATTCACCAGGTTGAACACTGAAGCTTTCTTT
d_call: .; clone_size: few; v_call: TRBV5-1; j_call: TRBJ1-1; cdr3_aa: CASSPYFPGQNTEAFF; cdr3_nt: TGCGCCAGCAGCCCATACTTTCCGGGACAAAACACTGAAGCTTTCTTT
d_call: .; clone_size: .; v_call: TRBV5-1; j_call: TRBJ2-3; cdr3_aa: CASSLGSQGVWDTQYF; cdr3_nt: TGCGCCAGCAGCTTGGGGTCTCAGGGAGTTTGGGATACGCAGTATTTT
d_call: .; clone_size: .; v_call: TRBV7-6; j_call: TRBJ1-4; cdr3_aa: CASSRSLGANEKLFF; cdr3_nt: TGTGCCAGCAGCCGGTCATTGGGAGCTAATGAAAAACTGTTTTTT
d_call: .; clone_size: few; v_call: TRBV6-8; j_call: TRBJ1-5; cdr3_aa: CASSYFSGGGSNQPQHF; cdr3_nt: TGTGCCAGCAGTTACTTTTCCGGGGGCGGTAGCAATCAGCCCCAGCATTTT
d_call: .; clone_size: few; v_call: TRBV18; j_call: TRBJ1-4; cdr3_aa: CASSPPPGAEKLFF; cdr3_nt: TGTGCCAGCTCACCACCTCCCGGGGCTGAAAAACTGTTTTTT
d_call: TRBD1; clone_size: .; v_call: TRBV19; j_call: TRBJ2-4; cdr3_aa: CASGTESYIQYF; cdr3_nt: TGTGCCAGCGGGACAGAGAGTTACATTCAGTACTTC
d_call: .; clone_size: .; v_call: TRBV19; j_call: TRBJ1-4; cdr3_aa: CASSPGQNEKLFF; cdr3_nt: TGTGCCAGTAGTCCGGGTCAGAATGAAAAACTGTTTTTT
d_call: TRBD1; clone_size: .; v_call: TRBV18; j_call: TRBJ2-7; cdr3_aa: CASQGQNSYEQYF; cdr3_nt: TGTGCCAGCCAGGGACAGAACTCCTACGAGCAGTACTTC
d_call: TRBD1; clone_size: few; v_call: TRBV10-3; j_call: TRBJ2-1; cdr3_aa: CASPRQGSSYNEQFF; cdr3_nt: TGTGCCAGCCCTAGACAGGGTTCCTCCTACAATGAGCAGTTCTTC